The rows below give T cell receptor beta chains drawn from one sample of a study of Ad26.COV2.S vaccination and SARS-CoV-2 variants. This table comes from immunoSEQ multiplex PCR, and its TCRdb copy is limited to in-frame clones, with some not included. The sample carries about 450,000 clones, roughly 87% recorded once. The input for sequencing was peripheral blood, taken in a trial of Ad26.COV2.S vaccine versus placebo. Receptors were obtained from a person aged 18 to 59 who received the Ad26.COV2.S COVID-19 vaccine or a placebo. The CDR3 runs from the conserved cysteine through the conserved F or W. D genes are given only for firm matches.

D gene,V gene,J gene,CDR3 protein
TRBD1,TRBV3-1/TRBV3-2,TRBJ1-2,CASSRRDRDFNYGYTF
.,TRBV5-5,TRBJ2-5,CASSRTSGNQETQYF
TRBD1,TRBV6-5,TRBJ1-4,CASSRDRAGNEKLFF
TRBD1,TRBV9,TRBJ1-5,CASSLQGRQPQHF
.,TRBV29-1,TRBJ1-2,CSVFPLFGGYTF
.,TRBV13,TRBJ2-5,CASTFSYEQETQYF
.,TRBV7-3,TRBJ1-1,CASSPQGRVGTEAFF
TRBD1,TRBV28,TRBJ1-2,CASSTHPGQWTYGYTF
.,TRBV2,TRBJ2-5,CASSPGAIRAQYF
.,TRBV6-2/TRBV6-3,TRBJ2-3,CASSYGWLEVGTQYF
TRBD1,TRBV19,TRBJ1-5,CASTPGGRNGNQPQHF
TRBD1,TRBV5-1,TRBJ1-1,CASSFSGGVGDTEAFF
.,TRBV5-1,TRBJ2-2,CASSLDPINTGELFF
TRBD1,TRBV5-5,TRBJ2-4,CASSFAPGGRNIQYF
.,TRBV5-4,TRBJ1-1,CASSLGGPNTEAFF
TRBD1,TRBV5-1,TRBJ2-1,CASSTTGGDEQFF
.,TRBV19,TRBJ1-1,CASSPPGRLMNTEAFF
.,TRBV7-2,TRBJ2-5,CASSGRGGETQYF
TRBD2,TRBV6-5,TRBJ2-5,CASSTRGGGFETQYF